This T cell receptor beta chain came from a study of T cell repertoires in cytomegalovirus infection. Study details: The study used recently identified HLA-C-restricted and well-studied HLA-B-restricted CMV epitopes. Public TCR beta signatures indicated both CMV infection and matching HLA type.

Germline-derived CDR1 and CDR2 are SNHLY and FYNNEI. The CDR3 has 13 amino acids. The V and J ends lost 11 bases and 4 bases respectively, with 17 bases between them. Worth noting for this clonotype: Its antigen is currently unknown.

Broader study findings: Clonotype analysis showed dominance of the ex vivo response by HLA-C-restricted CMV-specific TCR beta clonotypes.

TCRdb processed the reads anew with MiXCR; each CDR3 protein has one entry. The profile covers about 570,000 distinct CDR3 sequences, with just under 40% appearing a single time and 48% taken by the ten largest. Sequencing used cultured PBMCs, obtained from culture after CMV antigen stimulation. The chain combines TRBV2 with TRBJ2-5, with D perhaps TRBD2 (5 bases). The sequence derives from a human donor in good health (CMV status not recorded). Some clones in this sample may be carry-over from other donors' samples. The CDR3 protein is CASALDGRETQYF. CDR3 coding DNA: TGTGCCTCAGCACTGGATGGGAGAGAGACCCAGTACTTC.